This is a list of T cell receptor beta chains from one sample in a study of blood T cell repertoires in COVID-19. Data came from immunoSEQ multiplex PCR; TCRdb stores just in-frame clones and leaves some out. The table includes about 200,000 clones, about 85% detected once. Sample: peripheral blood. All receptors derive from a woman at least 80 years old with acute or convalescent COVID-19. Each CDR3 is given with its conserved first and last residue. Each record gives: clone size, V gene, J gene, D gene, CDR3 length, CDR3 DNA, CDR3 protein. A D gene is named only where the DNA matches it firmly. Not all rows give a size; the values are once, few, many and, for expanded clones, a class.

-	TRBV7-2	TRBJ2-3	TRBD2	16	TGTGCCAGCAGCTATCTAGCGGGAGGTATCACAGATACGCAGTATTTT	CASSYLAGGITDTQYF
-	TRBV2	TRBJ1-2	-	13	TGTGCCAGCACGGTCGCAATCCTGCGTGGCTACACCTTC	CASTVAILRGYTF
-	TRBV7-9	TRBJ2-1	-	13	TGTGCCAGCAGCTTAGGGGCCCACAATGAGCAGTTCTTC	CASSLGAHNEQFF
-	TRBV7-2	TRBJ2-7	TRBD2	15	TGTGCCAGCAGCTTCCTAGCGGGAGACTCCTACGAGCAGTACTTC	CASSFLAGDSYEQYF
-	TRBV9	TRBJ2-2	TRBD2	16	TGTGCCAGCAGCGCAGAGCTGACTAGCGCCACCGGGGAGCTGTTTTTT	CASSAELTSATGELFF
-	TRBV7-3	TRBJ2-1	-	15	TGTGCCAGCAGCTTACGTCTAGACTCCTACAATGAGCAGTTCTTC	CASSLRLDSYNEQFF
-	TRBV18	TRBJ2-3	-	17	TGTGCCAGCTCACCAGGGGCAGAGACAATGGGCACAGATACGCAGTATTTT	CASSPGAETMGTDTQYF
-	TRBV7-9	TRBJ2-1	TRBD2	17	TGTGCCAGCAGCCCCTTAAGCGGGAGGCATCGATACAATGAGCAGTTCTTC	CASSPLSGRHRYNEQFF
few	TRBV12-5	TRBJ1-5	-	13	TGTGCTAGCCCCAGGACAGCTAATCAGCCCCAGCATTTT	CASPRTANQPQHF
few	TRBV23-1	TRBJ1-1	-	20	TGCGCCAGCAGTCAATCGTGGACACCACTCCCCGGCCCCTACAATACTGAAGCTTTCTTT	CASSQSWTPLPGPYNTEAFF
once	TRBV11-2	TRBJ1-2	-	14	TGTGCCAGCAGCCCTGGGGCGGTTGGCTATGGCTACACCTTC	CASSPGAVGYGYTF
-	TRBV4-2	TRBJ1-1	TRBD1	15	TGTGCCAGCAGCCAAGAGGGGACAGGGAACACTGAAGCTTTCTTT	CASSQEGTGNTEAFF
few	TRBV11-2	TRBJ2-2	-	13	TGTGCCAGCAGCTTAGGGCTCACCGGGGAGCTGTTTTTT	CASSLGLTGELFF
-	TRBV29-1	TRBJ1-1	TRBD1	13	TGCAGCGTTGGCCTGACAGGGGGCACTGAAGCTTTCTTT	CSVGLTGGTEAFF
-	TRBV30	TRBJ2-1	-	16	TGTGCCTGGAGCGACTTTCGCTTATCCTCCTACAATGAGCAGTTCTTC	CAWSDFRLSSYNEQFF
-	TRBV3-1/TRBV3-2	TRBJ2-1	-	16	TGTGCCAGCAGCCCTCCTCGAGGGAGCTCCTACAATGAGCAGTTCTTC	CASSPPRGSSYNEQFF
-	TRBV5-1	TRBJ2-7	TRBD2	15	TGCGCCAGCAGCCCAAACCTAGCGGGAGCGGGCGAGCAGTACTTC	CASSPNLAGAGEQYF